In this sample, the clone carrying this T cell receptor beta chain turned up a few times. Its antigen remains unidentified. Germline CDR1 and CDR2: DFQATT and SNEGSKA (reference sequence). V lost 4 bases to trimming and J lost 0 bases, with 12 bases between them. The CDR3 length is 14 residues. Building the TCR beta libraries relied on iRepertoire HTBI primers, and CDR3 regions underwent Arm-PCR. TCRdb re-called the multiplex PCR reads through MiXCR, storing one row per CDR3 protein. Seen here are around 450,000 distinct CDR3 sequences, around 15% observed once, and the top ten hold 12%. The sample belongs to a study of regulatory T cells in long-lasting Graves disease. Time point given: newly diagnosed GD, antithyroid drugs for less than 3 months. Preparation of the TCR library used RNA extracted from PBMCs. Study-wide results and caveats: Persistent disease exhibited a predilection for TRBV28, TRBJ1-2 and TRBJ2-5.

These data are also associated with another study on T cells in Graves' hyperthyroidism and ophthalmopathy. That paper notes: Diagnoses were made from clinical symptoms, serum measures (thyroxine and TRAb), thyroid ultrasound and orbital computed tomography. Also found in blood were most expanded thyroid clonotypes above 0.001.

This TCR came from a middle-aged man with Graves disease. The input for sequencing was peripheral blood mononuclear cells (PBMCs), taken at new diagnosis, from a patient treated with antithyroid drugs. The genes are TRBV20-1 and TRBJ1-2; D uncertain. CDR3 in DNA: TGCAGTGCTAAGTTGCCTACGTCTAACTATGGCTACACCTTC. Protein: CSAKLPTSNYGYTF.